These 2 T cell receptor beta chains originate from one sample sequenced in a study of cytomegalovirus exposure and HLA in healthy donors. Use of 60 Vbeta and 13 Jbeta primers characterized the PCR. The data were produced by immunoSEQ multiplex PCR, yet TCRdb's version contains in-frame clones alone and is incomplete. The sample yields roughly 120,000 clones, around 74% seen once. What was sequenced was PBMCs. The receptors come from a man aged 55-75 years in good health and CMV-seropositive.

CDR3 residues: CASSFRVGEKLFF. CDR3 sequence (DNA): TGTGCCAGCAGTTTCAGGGTAGGAGAAAAACTGTTTTTT. The chain recombines TRBV28 with TRBJ1-4; possible D gene TRBD1, 5 bases. Trimming removed 3 bases from V and 8 bases from J, with 10 bases in between. CDR1 is MDHEN and CDR2 is SYDVKM in the germline V gene. This CDR3 has 13 residues.

This clone has just a few counts. The chain couples TRBV10-2 to TRBJ1-1; no clear D. Trimming took off 1 base at V and 1 base at J, with 4 bases between the two ends. There are 13 residues in the CDR3. Germline CDR1 WSHSY, CDR2 SAAADI. CDR3 DNA sequence: TGCGCCAGCAGTGAGTACGGGAACACTGAAGCTTTCTTT. It encodes CASSEYGNTEAFF.